A single sample is the source of the 3 T cell receptor beta chains below, sequenced in a study of cytomegalovirus exposure and HLA in healthy donors. PCR involved 60 Vbeta and 13 Jbeta primers. The data were produced by immunoSEQ multiplex PCR, yet TCRdb's version contains in-frame clones alone and is incomplete. The table records about 60,000 clones, around two thirds of them present only once. Sequenced input: PBMCs. The origin of the receptors is a woman in her sixties or seventies in good health and CMV-seropositive.

In the case of this clone: Additional DNA sequences in this sample encode the identical CDR3. The rearrangement joins TRBV19 to TRBJ1-1, with 9 bases that match TRBD1. This CDR3 spans 14 amino acids. V shed 5 bases and J 5 bases; nucleotides not matched to a gene: 6. Germline V gene sequence: CDR1 LNHDA, CDR2 SQIVND (reference sequence). In DNA, the CDR3 is TGTGCCAGTAGTCCGGGACAGGGTAATACTGAAGCTTTCTTT. Its protein product is CASSPGQGNTEAFF.

The table lists this clone with a few counts. The rearrangement joins TRBV4-2 to TRBJ2-6; TRBD1 might be the D (6 bases). The length of the CDR3 is 16 residues. CDR1 is LGHNA, CDR2 YNFKEQ, per germline. The ends were cut back, 3 bases at V and 2 bases at J, with 11 bases in the middle. This CDR3 reads CASSQGANPGANVLTF. CDR3 nucleotides: TGTGCCAGCAGCCAGGGGGCAAATCCTGGGGCCAACGTCCTGACTTTC.

The chain couples TRBV6-5 to TRBJ1-2, with a tentative D call TRBD1 (6 bases). CDR1 and CDR2 (germline): MNHEY, SVGAGI. CDR3 length: 14 amino acids. V lost 4 bases and J 6 bases, leaving 15 bases between the germline ends. CDR3 nucleotide sequence: TGTGCCAGCAGTTTGGGGGAGGGGGTTAATGGCTACACCTTC. Translation gives CASSLGEGVNGYTF.